The clone carrying this T cell receptor beta chain has just one count. The target antigen is unknown. cDNA libraries of TCR beta carried unique molecular identifiers. The authors obtained roughly 0.5 million cDNA molecules from approximately 1 to 10 million T cells. Using its own MiXCR run on the PCR reads, TCRdb lists one record per CDR3 protein. The repertoire includes 750,000 to 900,000 distinct CDR3 sequences, roughly 50% of them detected once, and 4.9% sits in the top ten. The data belong to a study of post-analysis software for immune sequencing data. Overall study context: The study covered relapsing-remitting, secondary progressive and progressive-relapsing courses of multiple sclerosis.

Germline CDR1 is MNHNY and CDR2 is SVGAGI (reference sequence). The CDR3 consists of 13 residues. V dropped 1 base and J dropped 7 bases, with 8 bases sitting between them. Study outcomes and limitations: About 5 TRBV segments were significantly more frequent in patients than in controls. TRBV5-6, TRBV5-1 and TRBV20-1 were among these segments. When compared against controls, multiple sclerosis patients showed significantly lower normalized Chao1 diversity. F measure clustering grouped samples strongly by preparation batch.

The receptor was derived from a girl aged 5-17 years with multiple sclerosis. Sequencing input: blood. The J gene is TRBJ2-1, the V gene TRBV6-6; a possible D gene is TRBD2 (6 bases). CDR3 loop: CASSYWGRNEQFF. CDR3 bases: TGTGCCAGCAGTTACTGGGGGAGGAATGAGCAGTTCTTC.